These 21 T cell receptor beta chains came from one sample sequenced in a study of T cell clones after liver transplantation (dated 2019 in TCRdb). Library creation used the immunoSEQ multiplex PCR assay. TCRdb's version of the immuneACCESS table is confined to in-frame rearrangements and falls short of the full clone set. An unresolved V gene accounts for under half of the shortfall where checked; the remainder is of unknown origin. This sample is represented by more than 100,000 clones; roughly four fifths of them were singletons. The ten biggest clones cover 2.5% to 3% of the sample. This sample comprised CD4+ T cells from blood, obtained approximately 4 years after liver transplant. The source is a human patient who received a liver transplant. Following a transplant, some T cells may be graft donor cells, not patient cells.

This clone was counted between two and nine times. V usage is TRBV5-4 and J usage is TRBJ2-2, with TRBD2 matching over 11 bases. V was pared by 4 bases and J by 2 bases, with 4 bases of the junction left unmatched. This CDR3 is 16 amino acids long. Germline values: CDR1 SGHNT, CDR2 YYREEE (reference sequence). The CDR3 DNA follows: TGTGCCAGCAGCCCTGGACTAGCGGGTAACACCGGGGAGCTGTTTTTT. Its protein product is CASSPGLAGNTGELFF.

V gene TRBV11-3 combines with J gene TRBJ2-7; D is unresolved. This CDR3 has 12 residues. The V gene's germline CDR1 is SGHNT and CDR2 YENEEA. V lost 4 bases and J lost 0, with 4 bases in between. DNA of the CDR3: TGTGCCAGCAGCTCAAGCTCCTACGAGCAGTACTTC. Translation: CASSSSSYEQYF.

The V gene is TRBV6-5, the J gene TRBJ2-7, with D perhaps matching TRBD2 (5 bases). Germline V lookup: CDR1 MNHEY, CDR2 SVGAGI. The CDR3 totals 11 residues. V dropped 6 bases and J dropped 4 bases, with 7 bases sitting between them. The CDR3 loop reads CASRRAYEQYF. CDR3 DNA sequence: TGTGCCAGCAGGAGGGCATACGAGCAGTACTTC.

The chain links TRBV7-2 to TRBJ2-3; D is tentatively TRBD1 or TRBD2 (5 bases each). The CDR3 is 16 amino acids. V dropped 2 bases and J dropped 0 bases, with 12 bases sitting between them. Germline V CDR1 and CDR2: SGHTA, FQGNSA. CDR3 in amino acids: CASSLSFGTSTDTQYF. The CDR3 DNA sequence: TGTGCCAGCAGCTTATCTTTCGGGACCAGCACAGATACGCAGTATTTT.

The rearrangement links TRBV10-2 to TRBJ2-3; D is uncertain. The CDR3 is made up of 12 amino acids. V was clipped by 0 bases and J by 4 bases, with 2 bases between them. CDR1 and CDR2 from the germline V gene are WSHSY and SAAADI. DNA for the CDR3: TGCGCCAGCAGTGAGTCGCCAGATACGCAGTATTTT. Its protein is CASSESPDTQYF.

V usage is TRBV11-1 and J usage is TRBJ2-2, with D tentatively TRBD1 (5 bases). The CDR3 has 15 residues. Trimming pared 5 bases from V and 1 base from J, leaving 11 bases between. Germline CDR1 SGHAT, CDR2 FQDESV (reference sequence). CDR3 coding DNA: TGTGCCAGCAGCGCGCTGACAGAGAACACCGGGGAGCTGTTTTTT. This encodes CASSALTENTGELFF.

This clone was seen only once. V is TRBV19 and J is TRBJ1-5; TRBD1 agrees at 12 bases. The CDR3 contains 17 residues. CDR1 and CDR2 from the germline V gene are LNHDA and SQIVND (reference sequence). The trim removed 5 bases at V and 1 base at J, leaving 6 bases unmatched. The DNA for the CDR3 is TGTGCCAGTAGTGGCCGGGACAGGGGGCTGAGCAATCAGCCCCAGCATTTT. Translated: CASSGRDRGLSNQPQHF.

The rearrangement links TRBV5-4 to TRBJ2-1, with D tentatively TRBD1 (5 bases). Trimming took 4 bases from V and 0 from J, leaving 11 bases between them. The CDR3 is 15 residues long. Germline CDR1 and CDR2: SGHNT and YYREEE (reference sequence). The CDR3 DNA reads as TGTGCCAGCAGCCGTGACAGCATCTCCTACAATGAGCAGTTCTTC. Translation gives CASSRDSISYNEQFF. Full variable domain (missing parts from reference TRBV5-4 and TRBJ2-1): ETGVTQSPTHLIKTRGQQVTLRCSSQSGHNTVSWYQQALGQGPQFIFQYYREEENGRGNFPPRFSGLQFPNYSSELNVNALELDDSALYLCASSRDSISYNEQFFGPGTRLTVL.

The gene calls are TRBV7-9 and TRBJ2-1; the match to TRBD2 covers 7 bases. Per the germline V gene, CDR1 is SEHNR and CDR2 is FQNEAQ (reference sequence). Unmatched junction bases numbered 2, after V lost 2 bases and J lost 1 base. The CDR3 contains 15 residues. CDR3 sequence: CASSLLGGSYNEQFF. Here the CDR3 DNA reads TGTGCCAGCAGCTTATTGGGGGGGTCCTACAATGAGCAGTTCTTC.

V is TRBV9 and J is TRBJ1-6; 11 bases line up with TRBD1. J lost 8 bases, V lost 4 bases, and 8 bases had no gene match. This CDR3 spans 16 amino acids. Germline V gene lookup returns CDR1 SGDLS and CDR2 YYNGEE. This chain's CDR3 is CASSPPGTGGDSPLHF. As DNA, the CDR3 is TGTGCCAGCAGCCCCCCCGGGACAGGGGGGGATTCACCCCTCCACTTT.

This sequence joins TRBV5-1 and TRBJ2-6, with D perhaps TRBD1 (5 bases). From germline, CDR1 is SGHRS and CDR2 YFSETQ. The V end was cut by 4 bases, the J end by 1 base, with 9 bases between. The CDR3 is 15 amino acids. The CDR3 nucleotides are TGCGCCAGCAGCACGACAGTATCTGGGGCCAACGTCCTGACTTTC. Translation gives CASSTTVSGANVLTF.

This chain uses TRBV6-5 with TRBJ1-3; D remains ambiguous. The CDR3 loop spans 15 amino acids. The germline V gene has CDR1 MNHEY and CDR2 SVGAGI. Trimming stripped 6 bases from V and 3 bases from J, with 15 bases between. This chain's CDR3 is CASRREGIGGNTIYF. The CDR3 DNA sequence: TGTGCCAGCAGGAGGGAGGGAATTGGTGGAAACACCATATATTTT.

The gene calls are TRBV6-1 and TRBJ2-7; D is perhaps TRBD1 (7 bases). Germline CDR1 and CDR2: MNHNS and SASEGT. V was shortened by 6 bases and J by 5 bases, with 17 bases between the two germline ends. The CDR3 extends over 14 amino acids. In DNA, the CDR3 is TGTGCCAGCAGACTCAGGGGGACTCTACACGAGCAGTACTTC. Translated: CASRLRGTLHEQYF.

The genes are TRBV10-3 and TRBJ2-3; TRBD2 is a possible D gene (5 bases). Deletions cut 0 bases from V and 6 bases from J, with 16 bases between. In germline, CDR1 is ENHRY, CDR2 SYGVKD. The CDR3 contains 16 residues. CDR3 protein: CAISESTRSPRDTQYF. CDR3 coding DNA: TGTGCCATCAGTGAGTCCACTAGATCACCAAGGGATACGCAGTATTTT.

This clone was observed a single time. This chain links TRBV7-2 with TRBJ2-3; perhaps TRBD1 as D (6 bases). Germline V gives CDR1 SGHTA, CDR2 FQGNSA. V lost 2 bases and J lost 0, with 9 bases in between. The CDR3 runs to 15 residues. The CDR3 sequence is CASSLNRASTDTQYF. In nucleotides, the CDR3 is TGTGCCAGCAGCTTAAACAGGGCAAGCACAGATACGCAGTATTTT.

This chain uses TRBV28 with TRBJ1-2; D may be TRBD1 (5 bases). The ends were cut back, 6 bases at V and 4 bases at J, with 12 bases in the middle. The germline gives CDR1 MDHEN, CDR2 SYDVKM. The CDR3 length is 13 residues. CDR3 nucleotides: TGTGCCAGCAGCCTCGACAGACCCTATGGCTACACCTTC. It yields the protein CASSLDRPYGYTF.

The rearrangement links TRBV7-9 to TRBJ1-1; no definite D call. The CDR3 consists of 12 residues. Trimming stripped 0 bases from V and 7 bases from J, with 6 bases between. Germline CDR1 and CDR2: SEHNR and FQNEAQ (reference sequence). CDR3 bases: TGTGCCAGCAGCTTAGCTGTCAATGAAGCTTTCTTT. Its protein is CASSLAVNEAFF.

The chain carries TRBV7-6 and TRBJ1-4, with 10 bases fitting TRBD1. CDR3 length: 14 residues. J gave up 8 bases and V 4 bases, and 4 bases lay outside the gene matches. The V gene's germline CDR1 is SGHVS and CDR2 FNYEAQ. The CDR3: CASSSGQGSEKLFF. The CDR3 DNA sequence: TGTGCCAGCAGCTCGGGACAGGGGAGCGAAAAACTGTTTTTT.

This clone was recorded a few times. The chain employs TRBV5-1 and TRBJ1-3, with 7 bases aligning to TRBD1. Trimming removed 4 bases from V and 4 bases from J; junction bases left unmatched: 8. This CDR3 is 15 amino acids long. CDR1 SGHRS and CDR2 YFSETQ come from the germline V gene. CDR3 DNA: TGCGCCAGCAGCACGGGGACAGTGCAAGGAAACACCATATATTTT. Protein: CASSTGTVQGNTIYF.

This clone was detected once. The rearrangement links TRBV10-3 to TRBJ2-7, with 14 positions matching TRBD2. With V trimmed by 3 bases and J by 3 bases, 10 bases remained unmatched. The CDR3 extends over 18 amino acids. Germline CDR1 is ENHRY and CDR2 is SYGVKD. DNA of the CDR3: TGTGCCATCAGTGACGGACTAGCGGGAGGCAATCGTCACTACGAGCAGTACTTC. This translates into CAISDGLAGGNRHYEQYF.

The chain couples TRBV7-8 to TRBJ2-1, with D perhaps TRBD1 (6 bases). This CDR3 has 16 residues. Germline V gene sequence: CDR1 SGHVS, CDR2 FQNEAQ. V lost 1 base and J 5 bases, leaving 15 bases between the germline ends. CDR3 bases: TGTGCCAGCAGCTTAGTCCGAGACAGGACCCACAATGAGCAGTTCTTC. Translating it yields CASSLVRDRTHNEQFF. Full variable domain (remainder filled in from reference TRBV7-8 and TRBJ2-1): GAGVSQSPRYKVAKRGQDVALRCDPISGHVSLFWYQQALGQGPEFLTYFQNEAQLDKSGLPSDRFFAERPEGSVSTLKIQRTQQEDSAVYLCASSLVRDRTHNEQFFGPGTRLTVL.